A single sample is the source of the 23 T cell receptor beta chains below, sequenced in a study of T cells after yellow fever vaccination. One entry per CDR3 protein results from TCRdb running MiXCR on the 5' RACE reads. Among tens of thousands of distinct CDR3 sequences listed, 5% to 6% were seen once. The specimen was CD8+ T cells sorted from PBMCs, collected 10 days after the yellow fever booster vaccination. The origin of the receptors is a man under 40 who received the YFV17D yellow fever vaccine.

This clonotype came up many times. V and J are TRBV29-1 and TRBJ2-5; D unresolved. This CDR3 spans 12 amino acids. V shed 0 bases and J shed 7 bases, with 9 bases lying between them. In germline, CDR1 is SQVTM, CDR2 ANQGSEA. This CDR3 reads CSVEDPGGTQYF. CDR3 bases: TGCAGCGTTGAAGATCCAGGCGGGACCCAGTACTTC.

This clonotype appeared many times. The chain joins TRBV7-2 to TRBJ2-7, with D unclear. The germline CDR1 and CDR2 sequences are SGHTA and FQGNSA. The CDR3 has 15 residues. Trimming cost V 1 base and J 3 bases, with 13 bases left between them. In DNA form, the CDR3 reads TGTGCCAGCAGCTTAGACGAGGCCCCGGTCTACGAGCAGTACTTC. As protein: CASSLDEAPVYEQYF.

The V gene is TRBV18, the J gene TRBJ2-7, with a possible D match to TRBD2 (7 bases). Germline V gene lookup returns CDR1 KGHSH and CDR2 LQKENI. V was clipped by 3 bases and J by 1 base, with 16 bases between them. The CDR3 has 16 residues. This CDR3 is CASSPGGALPSYEQYF. The DNA for the CDR3 is TGTGCCAGCTCACCGGGGGGGGCTCTCCCTTCCTACGAGCAGTACTTC.

This clonotype was seen many times. The V and J genes are TRBV3-1 and TRBJ2-2; TRBD1 matches 10 bases. The length of the CDR3 is 22 residues. V trimming: 0 bases; J trimming: 3 bases; junction bases outside the gene matches: 19. CDR1 and CDR2 from the germline V gene are LGHDT and YNNKEL (reference sequence). CDR3 nucleotides: TGTGCCAGCAGCCAAGATGGTCCGGGACAGGGGAATGAGTGGCTCCACACCGGGGAGCTGTTTTTT. Translation gives CASSQDGPGQGNEWLHTGELFF.

The sample holds many counts of this clonotype. The chain is built from TRBV28 and TRBJ2-7; 8 nucleotides align to TRBD1. With 5 bases clipped from V and 1 base from J, the junction kept 4 bases outside the gene matches. Germline V gene sequence: CDR1 MDHEN, CDR2 SYDVKM. CDR3 length equals 14 residues. DNA of the CDR3: TGTGCCAGCAGTCTGGACAGGGAGTCCTACGAGCAGTACTTC. This encodes CASSLDRESYEQYF.

The V call is TRBV4-2, the J call TRBJ2-7; D gene uncertain. Germline assignment: CDR1 LGHNA and CDR2 YNFKEQ. The CDR3 consists of 13 residues. V was shortened by 4 bases and J by 4 bases, with 11 bases between the two germline ends. In DNA form, the CDR3 reads TGTGCCAGCAGCCCCGGGCTCCTATACGAGCAGTACTTC. Its translation: CASSPGLLYEQYF.

This clonotype was counted ten times or more. The chain uses TRBV4-3 and TRBJ2-1; TRBD2 agrees at 11 bases. With V trimmed by 3 bases and J by 1 base, 5 bases remained unmatched. Per the germline V gene, CDR1 is LGHNA and CDR2 is YSLEER. The CDR3 totals 17 residues. CDR3 DNA sequence: TGCGCCAGCAGCCAGGATAGACTAGCGGGGTCCTACAATGAGCAGTTCTTC. It translates to CASSQDRLAGSYNEQFF.

In its sample, this clonotype was seen many times. This chain uses TRBV15 with TRBJ2-1; TRBD1 is a possible D gene (6 bases). The CDR3 covers 14 residues. The V and J ends lost 5 bases and 6 bases respectively, with 14 bases between them. Germline CDR1 reads LNHNV; CDR2 reads YYDKDF (reference sequence). CDR3 protein: CATSRGGDLNEQFF. The DNA of the CDR3 is TGTGCCACCAGCCGAGGGGGAGACCTCAATGAGCAGTTCTTC.

This clonotype came up many times. The chain employs TRBV5-1 and TRBJ2-1; no clear D gene. Trimming stripped 4 bases from V and 2 bases from J, with 22 bases between. Germline V gene lookup returns CDR1 SGHRS and CDR2 YFSETQ. The CDR3 loop spans 18 amino acids. The CDR3 nucleotides are TGCGCCAGCAGCCCCGGCTTGGGCGATAAAAATGCCTACAATGAGCAGTTCTTC. Protein sequence: CASSPGLGDKNAYNEQFF.

The chain employs TRBV20-1 and TRBJ2-7; D remains unclear. This CDR3 is built from 13 residues. Looked up from germline, CDR1 is DFQATT and CDR2 is SNEGSKA (reference sequence). Trimming removed 3 bases from V and 3 bases from J, with 12 bases in between. CDR3: CSAREIDLYEQYF. The CDR3 DNA reads as TGCAGTGCTAGGGAGATCGACCTCTACGAGCAGTACTTC.

The chain couples TRBV20-1 to TRBJ2-1; the match to TRBD2 covers 9 bases. The CDR3 is 17 residues long. V lost 3 bases and J lost 10; bases outside the gene matches: 19. Germline V gene sequence: CDR1 DFQATT, CDR2 SNEGSKA (reference sequence). DNA for the CDR3: TGCAGTGCTAGTCCACCCGTGGGACTAGCCAGCAATGAGGAGCAGTTCTTC. Its translation: CSASPPVGLASNEEQFF.

The sample holds many counts of this clonotype. The chain joins TRBV25-1 to TRBJ1-2; the D gene is possibly TRBD1 (5 bases). The CDR3 extends over 14 amino acids. CDR1 and CDR2 from the germline V gene are MGHDK and SYGVNS. Trimming removed 1 base from V and 10 bases from J, with 16 bases in between. The CDR3 is CASSELGIMGLYTF. The CDR3 DNA is TGTGCCAGCAGTGAATTAGGAATCATGGGGCTCTACACCTTC.

There are many counts of this clonotype. The chain has TRBV5-1 and TRBJ1-1, with D perhaps TRBD1 (6 bases). The ends were cut back, 4 bases at V and 7 bases at J, with 20 bases in the middle. Germline lookup yields CDR1 SGHRS and CDR2 YFSETQ. This CDR3 comprises 15 residues. The CDR3: CASSPGQSSFVEAFF. Written as DNA, the CDR3 is TGCGCCAGCAGCCCTGGACAGTCAAGCTTCGTTGAAGCTTTCTTT.

At least ten counts were recorded for this clonotype. J is TRBJ2-1 and V is TRBV6-2 or TRBV6-3; D not certain. The CDR3 totals 13 residues. V lost 8 bases, J lost 5 bases, and 13 bases lay in between. CDR1 MNHEY and CDR2 SVGEGT come from the germline V gene. The CDR3 protein is CASCMSVHNEQFF. The CDR3 DNA sequence: TGTGCCAGCTGCATGAGCGTCCACAATGAGCAGTTCTTC.

This clonotype occurred many times. The genes are TRBV7-6 and TRBJ2-7; 9 nucleotides align to TRBD2. The V segment lost 8 bases and the J segment 6 bases; nucleotides outside the gene matches: 11. The germline CDR1 and CDR2 sequences are SGHVS and FNYEAQ. The CDR3 runs to 14 residues. The CDR3, as DNA: TGTGCCAGCCGCCTGGGCTCGACTAGCGGCGAGCAGTACTTC. It translates to CASRLGSTSGEQYF.

This clonotype was observed many times. The rearrangement joins TRBV7-9 to TRBJ2-1, with D hard to call. Deletions cut 3 bases from V and 3 bases from J, with 9 bases between. Germline V gene lookup returns CDR1 SEHNR and CDR2 FQNEAQ (reference sequence). There are 14 residues in the CDR3. The CDR3 here is CASSFVYGYNEQFF. CDR3 nucleotides: TGTGCCAGCAGCTTTGTGTACGGCTACAATGAGCAGTTCTTC.

This clonotype has at least ten counts. The chain recombines TRBV6-6 with TRBJ2-7, with TRBD2 as a possible D gene (6 bases). This CDR3 spans 13 amino acids. The germline CDR1 and CDR2 sequences are MNHNY and SVGAGI (reference sequence). V was clipped by 2 bases and J by 2 bases, with 7 bases between them. The CDR3 coding sequence is TGTGCCAGCAGTTACGGCGGGACCTACGAGCAGTACTTC. As protein: CASSYGGTYEQYF.

This clonotype was seen many times. The gene calls are TRBV6-2 or TRBV6-3 and TRBJ2-5; 13 positions agree with TRBD2. This CDR3 region has 17 residues. In germline, CDR1 is MNHEY, CDR2 SVGEGT. The V segment lost 6 bases and the J segment 7 bases; nucleotides outside the gene matches: 14. The CDR3 DNA sequence: TGTGCCAGCAGAATACCTGGACTAGCGGGAGTTGAACTGACCCAGTACTTC. This gives the protein CASRIPGLAGVELTQYF.

This clonotype was seen at least ten times. The chain uses TRBV6-2 or TRBV6-3 and TRBJ2-1; 8 bases map to TRBD1. The CDR3 covers 16 residues. Germline CDR1 is MNHEY and CDR2 is SVGEGT. With V trimmed by 5 bases and J by 8 bases, 14 bases remained unmatched. The CDR3 loop is CASSRDWTGTIDEQFF. The CDR3 region has the DNA TGTGCCAGCAGTAGGGACTGGACAGGGACAATTGATGAGCAGTTCTTC.

This clonotype was found many times. J is TRBJ2-7 and V is TRBV9, with D possibly TRBD2 on 6 matching bases. The V end lost 0 bases, the J end lost 2 bases, and 15 bases lay between the germline ends. The length of the CDR3 is 16 residues. The V gene's germline CDR1 is SGDLS and CDR2 YYNGEE. The CDR3 nucleotides are TGTGCCAGCAGCGTAGGTTCGCTAGCGCGAACCTACGAGCAGTACTTC. Encoded protein: CASSVGSLARTYEQYF.

The table lists this clonotype with many counts. The chain combines TRBV4-3 with TRBJ2-3, with unresolved D. Germline values: CDR1 LGHNA, CDR2 YSLEER. V was trimmed by 1 base and J by 4 bases, leaving 12 bases between them. This CDR3 comprises 15 residues. The CDR3: CASSQVNYKPDTQYF. Here the CDR3 DNA reads TGCGCCAGCAGCCAAGTGAATTACAAGCCAGATACGCAGTATTTT.

This clonotype was found many times. The rearrangement links TRBV7-9 to TRBJ2-7; a possible D gene is TRBD2 (5 bases). CDR3 size: 13 residues. The ends were cut back, 9 bases at V and 2 bases at J, with 14 bases in the middle. The germline gives CDR1 SEHNR, CDR2 FQNEAQ (reference sequence). The CDR3 sequence is CARKIGGTYEQYF. CDR3 in DNA: TGTGCCAGAAAAATCGGAGGTACCTACGAGCAGTACTTC.

This clonotype was recorded many times. The chain couples TRBV6-2 or TRBV6-3 to TRBJ1-2; D may be TRBD1 (5 bases). The CDR3 contains 12 residues. Germline CDR1 and CDR2: MNHEY and SVGEGT. The V end lost 10 bases, the J end lost 1 base, and 10 bases lay between the germline ends. For the CDR3, the DNA is TGTGCCATCAAGGGACTTAACTATGGCTACACCTTC. Its translation is CAIKGLNYGYTF.